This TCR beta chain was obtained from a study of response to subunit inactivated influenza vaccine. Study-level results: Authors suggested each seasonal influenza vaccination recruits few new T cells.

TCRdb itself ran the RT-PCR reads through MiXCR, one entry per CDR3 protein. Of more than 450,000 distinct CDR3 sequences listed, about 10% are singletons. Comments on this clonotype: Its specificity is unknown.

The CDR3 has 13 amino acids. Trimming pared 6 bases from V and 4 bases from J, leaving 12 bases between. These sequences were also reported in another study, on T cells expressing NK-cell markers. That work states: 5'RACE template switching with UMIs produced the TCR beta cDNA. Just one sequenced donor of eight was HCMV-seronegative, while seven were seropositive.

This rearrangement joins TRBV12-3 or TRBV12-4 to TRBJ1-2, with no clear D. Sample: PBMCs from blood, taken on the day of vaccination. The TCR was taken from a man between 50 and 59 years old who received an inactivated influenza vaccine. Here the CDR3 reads CASRPQLSYGYTF. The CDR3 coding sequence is TGTGCCAGCAGGCCGCAGTTGAGCTATGGCTACACCTTC.